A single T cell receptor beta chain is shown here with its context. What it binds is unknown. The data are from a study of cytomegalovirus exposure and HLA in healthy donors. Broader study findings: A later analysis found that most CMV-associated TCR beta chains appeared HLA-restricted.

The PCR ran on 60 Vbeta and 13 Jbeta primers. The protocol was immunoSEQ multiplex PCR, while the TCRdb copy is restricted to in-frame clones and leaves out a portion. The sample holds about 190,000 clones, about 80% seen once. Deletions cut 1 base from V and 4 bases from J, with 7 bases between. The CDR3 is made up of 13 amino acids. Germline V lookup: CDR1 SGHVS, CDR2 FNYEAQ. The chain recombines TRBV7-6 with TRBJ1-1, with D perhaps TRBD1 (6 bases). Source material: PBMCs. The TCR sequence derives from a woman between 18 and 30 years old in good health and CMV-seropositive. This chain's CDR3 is CASSLGTATEAFF. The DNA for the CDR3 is TGTGCCAGCAGCTTAGGGACAGCCACTGAAGCTTTCTTT.